This T cell receptor beta chain was sequenced in a study of T cell responses to AZD1222 COVID-19 vaccine (dated by TCRdb to the early 2020s). General notes on the study: A total of just over 230 trial participants underwent TCR sequencing, of whom about 200 had received two doses of AZD1222 and about 25 had received two doses of the MenACWY control vaccine. Trial participants were enrolled into age subgroups of 18-55, 56-69 and 70-plus years, which contained 148, 28 and 57 TCR-sequenced participants, respectively. Paper-wide results and their limitations: Nearly half of unique spike-specific TCRs reportedly recognized epitopes outside regions mutated in the B.1.351 and B.1.1.7 variants. The whole spike protein was spanned by vaccine-associated CD4 TCRs, and dominant responses were seen in regions 160-218 and 743-854. After two AZD1222 doses, both the breadth and the depth of spike-specific TCRs were significantly higher than at day 0 and than in MenACWY recipients. Conclusions about previously exposed vaccinees are limited, since just six AZD1222 recipients were seropositive for SARS-CoV-2 at baseline. Participants were mostly white British, with more females than males. The authors suggested clonal diversity may have been underestimated. Because no samples from the day 14 peak response were available, repertoires could be characterized only after the peak T cell response. The 56-69-year group was small, and its depth increase did not reach significance, likely because of low power.

The CDR3 regions of human TCRbeta chains were analyzed by immunosequencing. The authors' analysis ran thus. Repertoire TCRs were matched against a reference library of SARS-CoV-2-specific TCRs generated with the MIRA antigen-specificity platform. Breadth was defined as the fraction of unique TCRs that were SARS-CoV-2-associated. Depth was defined as the fraction of total T cells that were SARS-CoV-2-associated. Using the MIRA data, every spike-specific TCR was mapped to the spike region that the TCR reacted to and assigned to either a CD4 or a CD8 class. Log10-transformed breadth and depth values were compared by one-way ANOVA with Sidak's multiple comparisons tests. This is the immuneACCESS table as TCRdb keeps it, with only in-frame sequences that have V and J called. A part of the clones is gone; compared with another copy, unresolved V genes explain less than half, and the rest is unexplained. The DNA was the basis for D and trimming; V, J and clone size are from that table. The sample records 50,000 or so clones, about 89% of which are singletons. Jointly, the top ten make up approximately 5.3% of the sample.

There are 16 amino acids in the CDR3, from cysteine to phenylalanine inclusive. The sequence is cut down to CDR3 DNA, 48 bases in frame from base 1. CDR1 is given as MGHRA and CDR2 as YSYEKL, both from the germline V gene. V loses 3 bases at its end and J loses 0 bases; junction bases beyond the gene matches: 7. As for this clone: Its antigen remains unidentified. No much larger clone is present one base from it, and per-base qualities are unavailable.

The label giving this sample's time point can be read as: about 28 days (+/-7) after the second vaccine dose. AZD1222 recipients given second doses at about 4 weeks or at about 12 weeks were pooled, since spike-specific TCR depth and breadth were not found to differ between the two schedules. Samples from vaccinated people were obtained from the UK trials COV001 and COV002, which included a single-blind randomized controlled phase 2/3 trial of AZD1222 (ChAdOx1 nCoV-19) in healthy adults. For TCRbeta chain sequencing, PBMC samples were collected from trial participants at day 0 and at day 28 after the second dose.

This chain is built from TRBV4-1 and TRBJ2-7; 8 junctional bases match TRBD1. This sequence was found in an adult who received the AZD1222 COVID-19 vaccine. The sample consisted of peripheral blood, taken 28 days after the second AZD1222 dose. The DNA sequence reads TGCGCCAGCAGCCACATAACAGGGGGACGCTCCTACGAGCAGTACTTC. Protein translation: CASSHITGGRSYEQYF.